The 3 T cell receptor beta chains listed next were all sequenced from one sample in a study of cytomegalovirus exposure and HLA in healthy donors. PCR used 60 Vbeta primers and 13 Jbeta primers. Clones were sequenced by immunoSEQ multiplex PCR, and TCRdb holds only the in-frame ones, with some missing. The sample contains more than 95,000 clones, about 68% of which appear only once. Sequences were obtained from PBMCs. The receptors originated from a man aged 35-49 years in good health and CMV-seropositive.

The V call is TRBV7-2, the J call TRBJ2-7; tentative D call: TRBD2 (6 bases). Between the trimmed V and J ends, which lost 6 bases and 2 bases, there was a span of 14 bases. The CDR3 has 14 amino acids. CDR1 and CDR2 from the germline V gene are SGHTA and FQGNSA. CDR3 sequence: CASSRGRITYEQYF. The CDR3 coding sequence is TGTGCCAGCAGTCGGGGGAGGATCACCTACGAGCAGTACTTC.

The chain has TRBV7-2 and TRBJ2-7; 8 bases are shared with TRBD1. The CDR3 runs 15 residues. Germline V gives CDR1 SGHTA, CDR2 FQGNSA. The junction had 12 bases not matched to a gene; V was cut back by 4 bases and J by 7 bases. This CDR3 is CASSSTGQGAGEQYF. CDR3 nucleotides: TGTGCCAGCAGCTCGACCGGGCAGGGGGCGGGAGAGCAGTACTTC. Full variable domain (rest looked up from reference TRBV7-2 and TRBJ2-7): GAGVSQSPSNKVTEKGKDVELRCDPISGHTALYWYRQSLGQGLEFLIYFQGNSAPDKSGLPSDRFSAERTGGSVSTLTIQRTQQEDSAVYLCASSSTGQGAGEQYFGPGTRLTVT.

The table lists this clone with a few counts. The chain recombines TRBV7-6 with TRBJ2-3; TRBD1 matches at 7 bases. Trimming took 5 bases from V and 6 from J; bases not matched to a gene: 5. The germline CDR1 and CDR2 sequences are SGHVS and FNYEAQ. The CDR3 runs to 13 residues. CDR3 in amino acids: CASSQGQRDTQYF. In DNA, the CDR3 is TGTGCCAGCAGCCAGGGACAGAGGGATACGCAGTATTTT.